One T cell receptor beta chain is described in this entry. The sample belongs to a study of blood T cell repertoires in COVID-19. On the study more broadly: Acute and convalescent COVID-19 specimens originated in the United States, Italy and Spain. Nucleic acid was either cDNA or gDNA, and it came from T cells, B-cell-depleted T cells, or PBMCs.

Authors' processing steps: Nucleated cell number was recorded as an estimate derived from reference gene primer amplification. Here immunoSEQ multiplex PCR was the method, and the copy in TCRdb shows in-frame clones only, minus some. V, J and clone size derive from that table, while D and trimming were established from the DNA sequence. The sample holds under 110,000 clones; more than 75% are singletons and the top ten take around 10%. The CDR3 is 13 amino acids. Trimming removed 3 bases at V and 4 bases at J, with 8 bases between. This sequence originates from a woman in her 30s with acute or convalescent COVID-19. This rearrangement joins TRBV12-3 or TRBV12-4 to TRBJ2-3; D gene ambiguous. The material sequenced was peripheral blood. Here the CDR3 DNA reads TGTGCCAGCAGTTTTAATCTCGCAGATACGCAGTATTTT. Its translation: CASSFNLADTQYF.